The clone carrying this T cell receptor (beta chain) was recorded at least ten times. The antigen is unknown. RNA transcripts provided the source from which TCR beta CDR3 regions were amplified. First-round RT-PCR targeting the TCR CDR3 was performed with the HTBI primer set. Each CDR3 protein gets one entry after TCRdb re-called the multiplex PCR reads with MiXCR. The sample yields 400,000 to 550,000 distinct CDR3 sequences, around a quarter seen once. The CDR3 sequence is 13 residues long. Germline V lookup: CDR1 MNHEY, CDR2 SVGAGI. V was trimmed by 6 bases and J by 4 bases, leaving 12 bases between them. This record comes from a study of T cells in Graves' hyperthyroidism and ophthalmopathy. The study, taken as a whole, reports: Ophthalmopathy was distinguished from stable hyperthyroidism by 13 V-J signatures.

Lactation, pregnancy, other autoimmune disease or uncontrolled infection led to exclusion of patients. The chain carries TRBV6-5 and TRBJ1-2, with a possible D match to TRBD1 (5 bases). Sequenced input: blood. The clonotype was recovered from a woman aged 25 to 39 with Graves' ophthalmopathy. In DNA, the CDR3 is TGTGCCAGCAGAACCGGGGCCGGCTATGGCTACACCTTC. Translated, it gives CASRTGAGYGYTF.